This T cell receptor (beta chain) was profiled in a study of blood T cell repertoires in COVID-19 (dated by TCRdb to about 2020). With regard to the full study: The collaborator samples originated in the United States, Italy and Spain and spanned the acute and convalescent phases of COVID-19. The material from the prospective study consisted of cDNA or gDNA derived from T cells, B-cell-depleted T cells, or PBMCs. Subjects who had been exposed to COVID-19, were actively infected with it, or had recovered from it provided the deeply sampled blood TCRbeta repertoires that made up the dataset. A freely available public database, intended as a resource for researchers studying the immune response to SARS-CoV-2, is where the repertoires were released. Samples were obtained from the ongoing ImmuneRACE study (first 160 participants) and from 1,000 to 1,500 subjects provided by 6 global collaborators. A de-identified subject ID, COVID-19 status, age in years and sex were almost always included in the sample metadata. Where available, HLA class I and class II types were obtained from metadata supplied by the sample provider rather than from assay-based typing. Overall study outcomes, separate from this receptor: The quantity of clinical and demographic metadata differed by source and by participant and was supplied without curation.

Whole blood was collected in K2EDTA tubes by collaborating institutions according to the institutions' own protocols. For TCRbeta analysis, collaborator samples were shipped as frozen whole blood, as isolated PBMCs, or as DNA extracted from either sample type. On this clone itself: No cognate antigen has been identified for it. The sample holds no much larger clone one base away, and base qualities are not on file.

The immunoSEQ Assay, a bias-controlled multiplex PCR, was used to amplify TCRbeta CDR3 regions from genomic DNA. The study's own analysis went as follows. Within the assay, amplification of reference gene primers was used to estimate how many nucleated cells each sample contained. To quantify the absolute abundance of each unique TCRbeta CDR3 rearrangement, sequence reads were collapsed and filtered. For each sample, productive Simpson clonality was calculated by taking the square root of Simpson's diversity index across productive rearrangements. In its TCRdb copy, this immuneACCESS table keeps in-frame sequences only and misses some clones. Where compared with another copy, unresolved V genes explain less than half of these, and the others have no known cause. The V and J calls and clone size come from that table; D and trimming were worked out from the DNA. This sample comprises roughly 35,000 clones, over 75% of them detected only once. 11% to 15% of the sample is taken by the ten largest.

The CDR3 goes from the cysteine to the phenylalanine over 13 residues. The read is trimmed to its CDR3 DNA, 39 bases read in frame from base 1. V is reduced by 4 bases and J by 6 bases, leaving a spacing of 11 bases between them. According to the germline V gene (reference sequence), CDR1 reads LGHDT and CDR2 reads YNNKEL. The sequenced sample consisted of peripheral blood. Recombination connected TRBV3-1 (or the pseudogene TRBV3-2) to TRBJ2-3; TRBD2 is a possible D gene, resting on 5 matching bases. This TCR came from a man aged 60-69 years with active COVID-19. The CDR3 protein sequence reads: CASSPGTTDTQYF. The DNA reads as follows: TGTGCCAGCAGCCCGGGAACCACTGATACGCAGTATTTT.